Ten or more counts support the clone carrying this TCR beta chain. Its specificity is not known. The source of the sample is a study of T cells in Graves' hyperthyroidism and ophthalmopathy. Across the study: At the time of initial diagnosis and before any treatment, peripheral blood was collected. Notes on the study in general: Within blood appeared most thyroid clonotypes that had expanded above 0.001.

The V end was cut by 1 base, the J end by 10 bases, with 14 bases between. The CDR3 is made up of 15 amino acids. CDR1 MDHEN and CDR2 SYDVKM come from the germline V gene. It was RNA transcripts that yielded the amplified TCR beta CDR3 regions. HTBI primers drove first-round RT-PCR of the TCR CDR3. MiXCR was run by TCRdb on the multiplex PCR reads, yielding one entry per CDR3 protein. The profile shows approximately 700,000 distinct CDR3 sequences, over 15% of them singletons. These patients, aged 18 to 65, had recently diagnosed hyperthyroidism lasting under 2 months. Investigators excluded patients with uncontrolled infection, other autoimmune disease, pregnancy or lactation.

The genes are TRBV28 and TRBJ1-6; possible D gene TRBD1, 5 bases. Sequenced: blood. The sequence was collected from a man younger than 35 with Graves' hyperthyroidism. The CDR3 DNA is TGTGCCAGCAGTTTATATAAGCAGGGAAGGTCACCCCTCCACTTT. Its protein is CASSLYKQGRSPLHF.